This T cell receptor (beta chain) was sequenced in a study of molecular identifiers for immune sequencing clone quantification. This clonotype was seen repeatedly, ten times or more. Its antigen is unknown. Study-wide results and caveats: Whereas naive cells kept under 1% of molecules in clones above 20 RNA copies, such clones held over 97% in effectors. Jurkat TCR RNA from one cell was spiked into approximately 930,000 naive cells, and it was reportedly detectable there.

Library preparation followed earlier protocols using designated TCR primers. TCRdb re-analysed the PCR reads in MiXCR, keeping a single row per CDR3 protein. The table records a few hundred thousand distinct CDR3 sequences, 24% of them present only once. CD8+CD4-CCR7+CD45RA+ sorting gave the naive CD8 T cells. Germline V lookup: CDR1 DFQATT, CDR2 SNEGSKA (reference sequence). Trimming removed 1 base at V and 0 bases at J, with 19 bases between. The CDR3 is 17 amino acids. The TCR comes from a human donor in good health. Some libraries in this study had Jurkat cell RNA spiked in. The chain recombines TRBV20-1 with TRBJ2-7; D possibly uses TRBD1 or TRBD2 (5 bases each). Sequencing was done on a sample of naive CD8+ T cells from blood, with Jurkat cell RNA spiked in. The subset: FACS-sorted CD8+CD4-CCR7+CD45RA+ naive T cells. CDR3 sequence reads: CSARVGTVTTHSYEQYF. As DNA, the CDR3 is TGCAGTGCTAGAGTCGGGACCGTCACAACCCACTCCTACGAGCAGTACTTC.